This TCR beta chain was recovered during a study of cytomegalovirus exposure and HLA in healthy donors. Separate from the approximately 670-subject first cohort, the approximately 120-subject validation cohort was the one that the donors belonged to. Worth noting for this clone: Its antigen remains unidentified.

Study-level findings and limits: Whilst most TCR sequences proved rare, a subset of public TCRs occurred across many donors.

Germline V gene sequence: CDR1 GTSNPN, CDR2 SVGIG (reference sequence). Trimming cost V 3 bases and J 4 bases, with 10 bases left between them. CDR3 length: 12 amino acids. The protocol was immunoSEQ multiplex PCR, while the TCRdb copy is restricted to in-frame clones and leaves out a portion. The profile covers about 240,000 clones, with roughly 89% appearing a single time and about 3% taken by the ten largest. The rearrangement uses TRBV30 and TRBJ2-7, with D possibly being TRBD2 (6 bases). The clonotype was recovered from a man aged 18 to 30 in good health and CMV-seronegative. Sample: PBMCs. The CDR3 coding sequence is TGTGCCTGGAGCGGTAGCGGATACGAGCAGTACTTC. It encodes CAWSGSGYEQYF.